Only a few counts were recorded for the clone carrying this TCR beta chain. Its specificity is not known. This record belongs to a study of identical twins. TCRdb re-derived calls from the 5' RACE reads in MiXCR, one entry per CDR3 protein. The repertoire consists of 450,000 or so distinct CDR3 sequences, with 14% occurring once and the leading ten covering 0.5% to 0.65%. The junction had 9 bases not matched to a gene; V was cut back by 1 base and J by 4 bases. The CDR3 consists of 17 residues. Germline CDR1 is LGHDT and CDR2 is YNNKEL (reference sequence). Study results and limitations: The degree of excess twin sharing was weaker in beta out-of-frame sequences.

This same sample was also part of a study on yellow fever vaccine responses in identical twins.

Sequencing used CD4+ T cells sorted from blood. The sequence was obtained from a woman aged 18-29 years in good health. The gene calls are TRBV3-1 and TRBJ2-1, with 8 bases fitting TRBD2. CDR3 sequence: CASSQVSRGGIYNEQFF. For the CDR3, the DNA is TGTGCCAGCAGCCAAGTGAGTCGGGGGGGAATATACAATGAGCAGTTCTTC.